The 22 T cell receptor beta chains below all came from one sample that was sequenced in a study of early T cells in non-severe SARS-CoV-2 infection. From the 5' RACE reads, TCRdb called clonotypes with MiXCR, one entry per CDR3 protein. The sample has tens of thousands of distinct CDR3 sequences, approximately 6% seen once. Sample: whole blood. The receptors come from an adult who was a healthcare worker with PCR-confirmed SARS-CoV-2 infection or an uninfected control (not recorded which).

This clonotype was seen only a few times. The chain uses TRBV28 and TRBJ1-4, with TRBD1 matching over 7 bases. Trimming removed 8 bases from V and 10 bases from J; junction bases left unmatched: 10. CDR1 and CDR2 (germline): MDHEN, SYDVKM. This CDR3 comprises 13 residues. The CDR3 region is CASLDRVGGKLFF. The CDR3 DNA is TGTGCCAGCCTAGACAGGGTTGGAGGAAAACTGTTTTTT.

In this sample, this clonotype turned up many times. V is TRBV7-2 and J is TRBJ2-7, with TRBD1 matching over 11 bases. V trimming: 7 bases; J trimming: 5 bases; junction bases outside the gene matches: 10. The CDR3 consists of 15 residues. The germline CDR1 and CDR2 sequences are SGHTA and FQGNSA. The CDR3 sequence: CASTRRTGGFDEQYF. Written as DNA, the CDR3 is TGTGCCAGCACCCGACGGACAGGGGGCTTCGACGAGCAGTACTTC.

This clonotype was seen at least ten times. This rearrangement joins TRBV20-1 to TRBJ2-1, with 7 bases aligning to TRBD2. CDR3 length: 16 residues. Germline lookup yields CDR1 DFQATT and CDR2 SNEGSKA (reference sequence). The ends lost 6 bases at V and 2 bases at J; junction bases unmatched: 13. CDR3 DNA: TGCAGTGCGGGAGGGCAGTCTCTCTTTACCTACAATGAGCAGTTCTTC. It encodes CSAGGQSLFTYNEQFF.

This clonotype came up many times. The chain recombines TRBV6-5 with TRBJ2-7; D may correspond to TRBD1 or TRBD2 (5 bases each). V was cut by 0 bases and J by 2 bases, with 11 bases left in between. The CDR3 sequence is 15 residues long. CDR1 MNHEY and CDR2 SVGAGI come from the germline V gene. The CDR3 loop is CASSYSGGHAYEQYF. The CDR3 DNA follows: TGTGCCAGCAGTTACTCTGGGGGTCATGCCTACGAGCAGTACTTC.

This clonotype has a handful of counts. The V and J genes are TRBV7-2 and TRBJ2-7; D might be TRBD1 or TRBD2, each matching 6 bases. Germline-derived CDR1 and CDR2 are SGHTA and FQGNSA. This CDR3 region has 14 residues. V was trimmed by 7 bases and J by 0 bases, leaving 13 bases between them. This chain's CDR3 is CASTARGPSYEQYF. Written as DNA, the CDR3 is TGTGCCAGCACCGCCCGGGGGCCCTCCTACGAGCAGTACTTC.

This clonotype was seen at least ten times. V usage is TRBV15 and J usage is TRBJ1-3; D not certain. Trimming removed 0 bases from V and 0 bases from J, with 9 bases in between. The germline CDR1 and CDR2 sequences are LNHNV and YYDKDF (reference sequence). This CDR3 is 16 amino acids long. The CDR3 here is CATSRDLASSGNTIYF. CDR3 nucleotide sequence: TGTGCCACCAGCAGAGATCTGGCGAGCTCTGGAAACACCATATATTTT.

The sample holds a few counts of this clonotype. CDR3 protein: CASSLLGGGPNEQFF. DNA of the CDR3: TGTGCCAGCAGCCTGCTGGGCGGGGGGCCCAATGAGCAGTTCTTC. The chain is built from TRBV3-1 and TRBJ2-1, with TRBD2 matching 8 bases. In germline, CDR1 is LGHDT, CDR2 YNNKEL (reference sequence). The CDR3 is made up of 15 amino acids. With 4 bases clipped from V and 6 bases from J, the junction kept 8 bases outside the gene matches.

This clonotype came up many times. The chain has TRBV7-9 and TRBJ2-7; a possible D gene is TRBD1 (6 bases). The CDR3 has 16 amino acids. With 2 bases removed from V and 2 bases from J, the gap between germline ends came to 16 bases. Germline V CDR1 and CDR2: SEHNR, FQNEAQ (reference sequence). CDR3 amino acids: CASSLFYQGSPYEQYF. The DNA of the CDR3 is TGTGCCAGCAGCTTATTTTACCAGGGGTCCCCCTACGAGCAGTACTTC.

This clonotype was observed many times. The V call is TRBV5-1, the J call TRBJ2-5; D remains ambiguous. Germline V gene lookup returns CDR1 SGHRS and CDR2 YFSETQ. This CDR3 contains 13 residues. V lost 2 bases, J lost 4 bases, and 9 bases lay in between. In DNA, the CDR3 is TGCGCCAGCAGCTTCTCTAGAAGAGAGACCCAGTACTTC. Protein product: CASSFSRRETQYF.

This clonotype was counted ten times or more. This chain uses TRBV7-8 with TRBJ2-1; no reliable D call. This CDR3 contains 15 residues. Trimming took off 8 bases at V and 2 bases at J, with 16 bases between the two ends. Looked up from germline, CDR1 is SGHVS and CDR2 is FQNEAQ. The CDR3 loop is CASSGKGLAYNEQFF. The CDR3 DNA follows: TGTGCCAGCTCCGGCAAGGGCCTTGCCTACAATGAGCAGTTCTTC.

J is TRBJ1-1 and V is TRBV6-2 or TRBV6-3; 10 bases fit TRBD1. CDR3 length: 14 amino acids. Losses at the gene ends were 7 bases for V and 5 bases for J; bases not matched to a gene: 7. In germline, CDR1 is MNHEY, CDR2 SVGEGT. In DNA form, the CDR3 reads TGTGCCAGCAATTGGGACAGGGGTAAAACTGAAGCTTTCTTT. Translation: CASNWDRGKTEAFF.

This clonotype was recorded many times. The CDR3 bases are TGTGCCACCAGCAGAGATTTGACACGAGTCGCGGTAGGAGCTTTCTTT. It yields the protein CATSRDLTRVAVGAFF. The genes are TRBV15 and TRBJ1-1; D is undetermined. With 0 bases removed from V and 10 bases from J, the gap between germline ends came to 21 bases. Germline V lookup: CDR1 LNHNV, CDR2 YYDKDF (reference sequence). This CDR3 contains 16 residues.

This clonotype was detected only a few times. This chain joins TRBV29-1 and TRBJ2-7; maybe TRBD1 (5 bases). V dropped 3 bases and J dropped 7 bases, with 19 bases sitting between them. From germline, CDR1 is SQVTM and CDR2 ANQGSEA. The CDR3 totals 14 residues. Here the CDR3 DNA reads TGCAGCGTTGAGGGTGGACAAGCGAGGAAAGAGCAGTACTTC. Translated, it gives CSVEGGQARKEQYF.

V and J are TRBV28 and TRBJ2-7, with 10 bases identical to TRBD1. CDR3 length equals 15 residues. Germline V gene data show CDR1 as MDHEN and CDR2 as SYDVKM. V was clipped by 3 bases and J by 6 bases; unmatched bases: 8. The CDR3: CASSLTGGASREQYF. For the CDR3, the DNA is TGTGCCAGCAGTTTGACAGGGGGCGCTTCTCGCGAGCAGTACTTC.

The rearrangement uses TRBV20-1 and TRBJ2-5; 11 nucleotides line up with TRBD2. The CDR3 contains 16 residues. The V and J ends lost 6 bases and 3 bases, in that order; junction bases with no gene match: 12. From germline, CDR1 is DFQATT and CDR2 SNEGSKA (reference sequence). The DNA for the CDR3 is TGCAGTGCAAAGGCGGCTAGCGGGGGGCAAGAAGAGACCCAGTACTTC. Protein: CSAKAASGGQEETQYF.

This clonotype was picked up many times. The V call is TRBV11-3, the J call TRBJ2-7; no clear D. The CDR3 consists of 12 residues. V lost 5 bases and J 2 bases, leaving 7 bases between the germline ends. The V gene's germline CDR1 is SGHNT and CDR2 YENEEA. The CDR3 DNA sequence: TGTGCCAGCAGCCACGGGCCCTACGAGCAGTACTTC. The encoded protein is CASSHGPYEQYF.

This clonotype was picked up many times. This chain links TRBV7-2 with TRBJ1-1; unclear D gene. The V gene lost 0 bases and the J gene lost 3 bases, with 14 bases spanning the gap. CDR3 length equals 16 residues. Germline CDR1 is SGHTA and CDR2 is FQGNSA. For the CDR3, the DNA is TGTGCCAGCAGCTTAGCGGGGAGCCCGAGGGACACTGAAGCTTTCTTT. It yields the protein CASSLAGSPRDTEAFF.

This clonotype was observed at least ten times. The chain joins TRBV7-2 to TRBJ2-3; D is unresolved. The CDR3 is 13 residues long. The ends were cut back, 2 bases at V and 3 bases at J, with 6 bases in the middle. Germline V lookup: CDR1 SGHTA, CDR2 FQGNSA. The CDR3 DNA reads TGTGCCAGCAGCTTAAGGCGGACAGATACGCAGTATTTT. This codes for CASSLRRTDTQYF.

This clonotype was observed many times. The genes are TRBV6-6 and TRBJ2-1; 8 bases are a match to TRBD2. Germline V CDR1 and CDR2: MNHNY, SVGAGI (reference sequence). V lost 11 bases to trimming and J lost 4 bases; unmatched junction nucleotides: 10. This CDR3 contains 14 residues. In nucleotides, the CDR3 is TGTGCCCTTGGAGCGGCGGGGGGTTACAATGAGCAGTTCTTC. Translated, it gives CALGAAGGYNEQFF.

At least ten counts were recorded for this clonotype. The genes are TRBV19 and TRBJ1-2, with no clear D. CDR1 and CDR2 (germline): LNHDA, SQIVND (reference sequence). The CDR3 loop spans 11 amino acids. Trimming took off 11 bases at V and 7 bases at J, with 14 bases between the two ends. CDR3 nucleotide sequence: TGTGCCCGCGTGGTTGGGGTTGGCTACACCTTC. Translating it yields CARVVGVGYTF. Together with reference TRBV19 and TRBJ1-2, the CDR3 gives the full variable domain: DGGITQSPKYLFRKEGQNVTLSCEQNLNHDAMYWYRQDPGQGLRLIYYSQIVNDFQKGDIAEGYSVSREKKESFPLTVTSAQKNPTAFYLCARVVGVGYTFGSGTRLTVV.

This clonotype showed up many times. The V and J genes are TRBV3-1 and TRBJ2-1; 8 nucleotides line up with TRBD2. Looked up from germline, CDR1 is LGHDT and CDR2 is YNNKEL (reference sequence). This CDR3 is 16 amino acids long. V trimming: 0 bases; J trimming: 5 bases; junction bases outside the gene matches: 6. The chain's CDR3 is CASSQERRGANNEQFF. CDR3 DNA sequence: TGTGCCAGCAGCCAAGAGAGGCGGGGGGCCAACAATGAGCAGTTCTTC.

This clonotype was recorded only once. The rearrangement joins TRBV5-1 to TRBJ1-2; possibly TRBD1 for D (5 bases). This CDR3 region has 14 residues. The ends were cut back, 4 bases at V and 5 bases at J, with 15 bases in the middle. Germline CDR1 is SGHRS and CDR2 is YFSETQ. The CDR3 DNA reads as TGCGCCAGCAGCCCCGGAGGGGCTTGGTATGGCTACACCTTC. Translated, it gives CASSPGGAWYGYTF.